These T cell receptor beta chains were read from a single sample in a study of cytomegalovirus exposure and HLA in healthy donors. TCRdb's copy holds only in-frame clones and misses some; the assay was immunoSEQ multiplex PCR. Counted here are 170,000 or so clones, 80% to 85% occurring once; the ten biggest clones make up 1.6%. Sequences were obtained from PBMCs. The origin of the receptors is a man in his forties or fifties in good health and CMV-seronegative. The CDR3 runs from the conserved cysteine through the conserved F or W. The D gene is left open where the match is weak. The size field is filled for only some rows; it gives once, few, many or a size class.

cdr3_nt,cdr3_aa,j_call,d_call,v_call,cdr3_length,clone_size
TGTGCCAGCAGTAGGACTGGAGCGGGGACCCAGTACTTC,CASSRTGAGTQYF,TRBJ2-5,NA,TRBV6-5,13,NA
TGCGCCAGCAGCTTGCTGGAGCGACTCGACTCCTACGAGCAGTACTTC,CASSLLERLDSYEQYF,TRBJ2-7,NA,TRBV5-1,16,NA
TGTGCCAGCAGTTACCGAAGGAACGAGGCCTATGGCTACACCTTC,CASSYRRNEAYGYTF,TRBJ1-2,NA,TRBV6-5,15,NA
TGTGCCAGCAGTACGAGAACAGGGTTGGATACGCAGTATTTT,CASSTRTGLDTQYF,TRBJ2-3,NA,TRBV6-5,14,NA
TGTGCCAGCAGTCGCAGGGGGCGGGAGACCCAGTACTTC,CASSRRGRETQYF,TRBJ2-5,TRBD1,TRBV11-3,13,NA
TGTGCCAGCAGTAAGGACAGGGGGCAGCAAGAGACCCAGTACTTC,CASSKDRGQQETQYF,TRBJ2-5,TRBD1,TRBV27,15,once
TGTTCCAGCAGCTTAGGCGGGGGAGCTGGGGGAGATACGCAGTATTTT,CSSSLGGGAGGDTQYF,TRBJ2-3,TRBD2,TRBV7-9,16,NA
TGTGCCAGCAGTTCCCATGGACAGGGGACCTTTGGGCTTTATGGCTACACCTTC,CASSSHGQGTFGLYGYTF,TRBJ1-2,TRBD1,TRBV28,18,few
TGTGCCAGCAGCTTACGACTAGTAGACAATGAGCAGTTCTTC,CASSLRLVDNEQFF,TRBJ2-1,NA,TRBV7-2,14,NA
TGTGCCAGCAGACCCGGGACATCAGGAAACACCATATATTTT,CASRPGTSGNTIYF,TRBJ1-3,NA,TRBV6-6,14,NA
TGTGCCAGCAGCCACCGACAGGGCGTTTCCTACGAGCAGTACTTC,CASSHRQGVSYEQYF,TRBJ2-7,TRBD1,TRBV7-9,15,NA
TGTGCCAGCAGCCTAAATGGGGGGGGCCCTGAGACCCAGTACTTC,CASSLNGGGPETQYF,TRBJ2-5,NA,TRBV9,15,NA
TGTGCCAGCTCCACCAGGGTTGATTCCTCCTACGAGCAGTACTTC,CASSTRVDSSYEQYF,TRBJ2-7,NA,TRBV18,15,NA
TGTGCCAGCAGCCGACAGGGGGGAACTAACTATGGCTACACCTTC,CASSRQGGTNYGYTF,TRBJ1-2,TRBD1,TRBV7-2,15,once
TGTGCCAGCAGCTATGGACTAGCGGGAACCTACGAGCAGTACTTC,CASSYGLAGTYEQYF,TRBJ2-7,TRBD2,TRBV11-1,15,once
TGTGCCAGCAGTGCCCCCGGACGTCAGGGCTATGGCTACACCTTC,CASSAPGRQGYGYTF,TRBJ1-2,NA,TRBV6-6,15,NA
TGTGCCTGGAGTGGACAGGGGGATAAAAACACTGAAGCTTTCTTT,CAWSGQGDKNTEAFF,TRBJ1-1,TRBD1,TRBV30,15,NA